This TCR beta chain was recovered during a study of early T cells in non-severe SARS-CoV-2 infection. General study findings and limits: Sequences matched to VDJdb favored anti-spike CD8 responses, while private and CD4 specificities were missed.

Each CDR3 protein gets one entry after TCRdb re-called the 5' RACE reads with MiXCR. The table has 110,000 or so distinct CDR3 sequences, 9% to 14% seen once. Per the germline V gene, CDR1 is GTSNPN and CDR2 is SVGIG (reference sequence). Trimming took 7 bases from V and 4 from J; bases not matched to a gene: 5. The CDR3 sequence is 12 residues long. This clonotype was recorded at least ten times. What it binds is unknown. Sequencing used whole blood. The receptor comes from an adult who was a healthcare worker with PCR-confirmed SARS-CoV-2 infection or an uninfected control (not recorded which). The chain is built from TRBV30 and TRBJ2-7, with 9 positions matching TRBD1. CDR3 nucleotide sequence: TGTGCCTTCACAGGGGGCGGGTACGAGCAGTACTTC. Translated, it gives CAFTGGGYEQYF.